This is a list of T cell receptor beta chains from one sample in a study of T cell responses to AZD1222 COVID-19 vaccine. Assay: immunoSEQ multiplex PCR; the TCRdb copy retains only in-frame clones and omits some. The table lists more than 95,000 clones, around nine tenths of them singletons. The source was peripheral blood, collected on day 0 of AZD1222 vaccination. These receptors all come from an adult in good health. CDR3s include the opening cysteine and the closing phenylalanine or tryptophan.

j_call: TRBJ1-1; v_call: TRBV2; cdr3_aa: CASSDKVRGLGTEAFF
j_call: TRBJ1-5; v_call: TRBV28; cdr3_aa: CASSLPGTVNQPQHF
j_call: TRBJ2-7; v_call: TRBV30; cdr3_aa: CAWSDRGGYEQYF
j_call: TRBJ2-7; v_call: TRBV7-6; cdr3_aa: CASSPSGTYEQYF
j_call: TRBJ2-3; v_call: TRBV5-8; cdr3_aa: CASSWGAQDTQYF
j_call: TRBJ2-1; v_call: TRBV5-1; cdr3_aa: CASSSGPIEDNEQFF
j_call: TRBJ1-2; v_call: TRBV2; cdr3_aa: CASSLRRGDGYTF
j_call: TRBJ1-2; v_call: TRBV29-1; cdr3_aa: CSVEDPRYGYTF
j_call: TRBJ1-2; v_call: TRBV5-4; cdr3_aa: CASSLTNYGYTF
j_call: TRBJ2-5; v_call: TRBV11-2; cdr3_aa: CASSLFGTSEAETQYF
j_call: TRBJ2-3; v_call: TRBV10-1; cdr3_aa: CASSGITDTQYF
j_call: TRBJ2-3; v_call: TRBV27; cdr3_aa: CASSPDRGTDTQYF
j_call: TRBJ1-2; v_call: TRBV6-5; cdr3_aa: CASSSYRGYTF
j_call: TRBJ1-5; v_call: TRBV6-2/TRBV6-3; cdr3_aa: CASSRAASNQPQHF
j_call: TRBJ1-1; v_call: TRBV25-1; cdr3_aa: CASSELLGFAEAFF
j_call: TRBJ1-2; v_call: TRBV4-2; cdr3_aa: CASSHRGVQDGYTF
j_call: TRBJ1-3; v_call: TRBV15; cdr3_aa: CATKDVEGNTIYF
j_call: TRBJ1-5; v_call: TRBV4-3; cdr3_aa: CASSQDVRRENQPQHF
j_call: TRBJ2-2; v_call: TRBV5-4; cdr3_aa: CASSLRVGELFF
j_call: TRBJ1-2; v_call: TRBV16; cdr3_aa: CASSQSPSMDYGYTF
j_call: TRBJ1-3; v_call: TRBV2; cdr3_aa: CASGYDRVGAIYF
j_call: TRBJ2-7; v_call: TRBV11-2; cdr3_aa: CASSPLLGGGEQYF
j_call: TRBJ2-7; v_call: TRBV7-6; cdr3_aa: CASSLAHLAGSYEQYF
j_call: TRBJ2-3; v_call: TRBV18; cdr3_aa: CASSPRTRYTDTQYF
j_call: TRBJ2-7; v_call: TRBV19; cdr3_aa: CASSLVGASYEQYF
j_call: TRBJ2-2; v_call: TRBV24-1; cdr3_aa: CATSDLSSGRSTGELFF